The 13 T cell receptor beta chains in this list originate from one sample, sequenced in a study of blood T cells in healthy people across ages (dated by TCRdb to between 2015 and 2017). Library generation was performed with 5' RACE. The reads were generated on an Illumina HiSeq 2500. The second PCR ran for roughly 7 to 12 cycles and used a J-beta primer mix along with a sample-barcoded 5' primer. TCRdb passed the public sequencing reads through fastp at Q25 and MiXCR, retaining productive beta sequences. CDR3 protein sequences are deduplicated, and each keeps its most common genes and DNA. This sample lists 1,500,000 or so distinct CDR3 sequences; roughly 43% were detected once. About 3.8% of the sample is held by the ten biggest clonotypes. Sequencing was done on a sample of blood. The receptors derive from a woman younger than 30 in good health.

This clonotype was seen only a few times. The chain uses TRBV11-2 and TRBJ2-1; 10 bases align to TRBD2. The V segment lost 7 bases and the J segment 3 bases; nucleotides outside the gene matches: 9. The CDR3 is made up of 16 amino acids. Germline V CDR1 and CDR2: SGHAT, FQNNGV. The CDR3 reads CASNKLLAGYYNEQFF. CDR3 nucleotides: TGTGCCAGCAACAAACTACTAGCGGGATACTACAATGAGCAGTTCTTC.

CDR3 region: CASSQVVQSYYNEQFF. CDR3 in DNA: TGTGCCAGCAGCCAAGTTGTCCAGAGCTACTACAATGAGCAGTTCTTC. The gene calls are TRBV3-1 and TRBJ2-1; unclear D gene. CDR3 length equals 16 residues. Looked up from germline, CDR1 is LGHDT and CDR2 is YNNKEL (reference sequence). V gave up 1 base and J gave up 3 bases, with 13 bases separating them.

With respect to this clonotype: The junction departs from germline at one end; a sequencing error may be responsible. The CDR3 nucleotides read TGTGACAGCAGCTTGGGACTAGCGGTCTACAATGAGCAGTTCTTC. Its translation is CDSSLGLAVYNEQFF. This chain connects TRBV5-5 to TRBJ2-1; 11 bases align to TRBD2. This CDR3 contains 15 residues. Germline V gene sequence: CDR1 SGHKS, CDR2 YYEKEE (reference sequence).

The chain combines TRBV2 with TRBJ2-5, with unresolved D. The germline V and J ends were trimmed by 8 bases and 3 bases, with 10 bases remaining between them. This CDR3 comprises 12 residues. CDR1 and CDR2 (germline): SNHLY, FYNNEI. The CDR3 spells CASGLLKETQYF. CDR3 nucleotides: TGTGCCAGCGGGTTACTGAAAGAGACCCAGTACTTC.

The chain uses TRBV20-1 and TRBJ2-4, with 10 bases lining up with TRBD2. The germline V gene has CDR1 DFQATT and CDR2 SNEGSKA (reference sequence). V was clipped by 1 base and J by 9 bases; unmatched bases: 6. This CDR3 contains 14 residues. In DNA form, the CDR3 reads TGCAGTGCTAGAGGCCTAGCGGGAGTGGGCATTCAGTACTTC. Translated: CSARGLAGVGIQYF.

The chain couples TRBV2 to TRBJ2-7, with D maybe TRBD1 (5 bases). This CDR3 contains 13 residues. The V and J ends lost 6 bases and 5 bases respectively, with 14 bases between them. Per germline, CDR1 SNHLY and CDR2 FYNNEI. The CDR3 region has the DNA TGTGCCAGCAGCCCCAGGGTAGGAAACGAGCAGTACTTC. This encodes CASSPRVGNEQYF. Supplemented by reference TRBV2 and TRBJ2-7, the full variable domain reads EPEVTQTPSHQVTQMGQEVILRCVPISNHLYFYWYRQILGQKVEFLVSFYNNEISEKSEIFDDQFSVERPDGSNFTLKIRSTKLEDSAMYFCASSPRVGNEQYFGPGTRLTVT.

The chain couples TRBV7-2 to TRBJ1-2, with a weak D call TRBD1 (6 bases). The V end was cut by 4 bases, the J end by 1 base, with 10 bases between. Germline assignment: CDR1 SGHTA and CDR2 FQGNSA. This CDR3 region has 14 residues. CDR3 sequence: CASSSGGHNYGYTF. The CDR3, as DNA: TGTGCCAGCAGCTCGGGGGGGCATAACTATGGCTACACCTTC.

The rearrangement joins TRBV21-1 to TRBJ1-2; the D call in the table, TRBD1, was not verified against the DNA. TRBV21-1 corresponds to a pseudogene. The CDR3 runs 13 residues. The CDR3 DNA sequence: TGTGCCAACTGGGTCCGAACAGGGGATGGCTACACCTTC. It translates to CANWVRTGDGYTF.

J is TRBJ2-7 and V is TRBV7-9; D possibly matches TRBD1 or TRBD2 (6 bases each). Germline CDR1 is SEHNR and CDR2 is FQNEAQ (reference sequence). The CDR3 has 17 amino acids. V shed 0 bases and J shed 0 bases, with 15 bases lying between them. This CDR3 reads CASSLAMRGAVSYEQYF. CDR3 coding DNA: TGTGCCAGCAGCTTAGCAATGAGGGGGGCGGTCTCCTACGAGCAGTACTTC.

The chain joins TRBV30 to TRBJ2-1; 8 nucleotides match TRBD1. The CDR3 is 15 residues long. V trimming: 6 bases; J trimming: 5 bases; junction bases outside the gene matches: 12. In germline, CDR1 is GTSNPN, CDR2 SVGIG (reference sequence). CDR3 residues: CACTRTGISHNEQFF. The CDR3 coding sequence is TGTGCCTGTACCCGGACAGGGATTTCCCACAATGAGCAGTTCTTC.

This rearrangement joins TRBV6-1 to TRBJ1-1; D is possibly TRBD1 (5 bases). The ends were cut back, 3 bases at V and 7 bases at J, with 12 bases in the middle. The CDR3 extends over 13 amino acids. From germline, CDR1 is MNHNS and CDR2 SASEGT. The CDR3, as DNA: TGTGCCAGCAGTGAGAGAGGGACGAATGAAGCTTTCTTT. Translated: CASSERGTNEAFF.

V gene TRBV15 combines with J gene TRBJ1-1; no clear D. This CDR3 has 13 amino acids. CDR1 LNHNV and CDR2 YYDKDF come from the germline V gene (reference sequence). Trimming removed 0 bases from V and 1 base from J, with 3 bases in between. The CDR3 loop reads CATSRDQNTEAFF. The CDR3 bases are TGTGCCACCAGCAGAGATCAGAACACTGAAGCTTTCTTT.

The V and J genes are TRBV4-1 and TRBJ2-1, with 10 bases that match TRBD2. TRBJ2-7 matches the DNA end more closely, so the J call is doubtful. Germline V gene lookup returns CDR1 MGHRA and CDR2 YSYEKL. The CDR3 has 15 residues. CDR3 residues: CASSLLGLAGDEQYF. CDR3 sequence (DNA): TGCGCCAGCAGCCTCCTGGGGCTAGCGGGAGATGAGCAGTACTTC.